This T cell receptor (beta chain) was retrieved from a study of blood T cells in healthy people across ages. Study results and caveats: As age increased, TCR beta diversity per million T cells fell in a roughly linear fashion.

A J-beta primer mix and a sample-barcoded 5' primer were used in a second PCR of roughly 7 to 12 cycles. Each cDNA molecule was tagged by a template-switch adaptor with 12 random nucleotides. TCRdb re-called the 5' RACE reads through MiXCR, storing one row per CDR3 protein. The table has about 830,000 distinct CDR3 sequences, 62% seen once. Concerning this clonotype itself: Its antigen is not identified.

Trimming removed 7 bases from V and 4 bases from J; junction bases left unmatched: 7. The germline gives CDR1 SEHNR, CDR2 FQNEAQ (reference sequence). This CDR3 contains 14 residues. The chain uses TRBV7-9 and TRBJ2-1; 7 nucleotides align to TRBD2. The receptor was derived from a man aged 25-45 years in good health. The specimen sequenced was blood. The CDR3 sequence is CASIISGDYNEQFF. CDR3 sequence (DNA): TGTGCCAGCATCATCAGCGGGGATTACAATGAGCAGTTCTTC. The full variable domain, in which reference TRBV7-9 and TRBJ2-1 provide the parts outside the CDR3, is DTGVSQNPRHKITKRGQNVTFRCDPISEHNRLYWYRQTLGQGPEFLTYFQNEAQLEKSRLLSDRFSAERPKGSFSTLEIQRTEQGDSAMYLCASIISGDYNEQFFGPGTRLTVL.